A selection of T cell receptor beta chains follows, all from one sample in a study of blood T cell repertoires in COVID-19. This table comes from immunoSEQ multiplex PCR, and its TCRdb copy is limited to in-frame clones, with some not included. The sample has 100,000 to 150,000 clones, approximately 80% seen once. What was sequenced was peripheral blood. The origin of the receptors is a woman aged 60-75 years with acute or convalescent COVID-19. Each CDR3 is given without its conserved first and last residue.

j_call: TRBJ1-2; v_call: TRBV18; cdr3_aa: ASSPGRGGEDYGYT
j_call: TRBJ2-5; v_call: TRBV9; cdr3_aa: ASSPQPGTAETQY
j_call: TRBJ1-5; v_call: TRBV6-1; cdr3_aa: ASSGGERISDQPQH
j_call: TRBJ2-7; v_call: TRBV10-2; cdr3_aa: ASSIQGYEQY
j_call: TRBJ1-2; v_call: TRBV6-4; cdr3_aa: ASSDSQGVDGYT
j_call: TRBJ2-4; v_call: TRBV11-2; cdr3_aa: ASSLGAASAKNIQY
j_call: TRBJ1-1; v_call: TRBV30; cdr3_aa: AWVQWDRETEAF
j_call: TRBJ1-4; v_call: TRBV19; cdr3_aa: ASKTGTGGDGEKLF
j_call: TRBJ2-5; v_call: TRBV5-5; cdr3_aa: ASSLDQSAIRETQY
j_call: TRBJ1-1; v_call: TRBV6-5; cdr3_aa: ASSYGGQNTEAF
j_call: TRBJ2-7; v_call: TRBV19; cdr3_aa: ASTPTGGYEQY
j_call: TRBJ1-1; v_call: TRBV30; cdr3_aa: AAGLLIF
j_call: TRBJ1-5; v_call: TRBV12-5; cdr3_aa: ASGAGVHQPQH
j_call: TRBJ2-7; v_call: TRBV4-1; cdr3_aa: ASSPGGTLRYEQY
j_call: TRBJ2-3; v_call: TRBV5-1; cdr3_aa: ASSLADNSGDTQY
j_call: TRBJ1-2; v_call: TRBV4-1; cdr3_aa: ASSQGGHPNYGYT
j_call: TRBJ1-6; v_call: TRBV6-1; cdr3_aa: ASSEPGQANSPLH
j_call: TRBJ2-5; v_call: TRBV9; cdr3_aa: ASSAFSGGGRETQY
j_call: TRBJ2-2; v_call: TRBV24-1; cdr3_aa: ATSDVQGPYTGELF
j_call: TRBJ2-1; v_call: TRBV19; cdr3_aa: ASSRGQVSSYNEQF
j_call: TRBJ1-3; v_call: TRBV6-5; cdr3_aa: ASSSTSFSGNTIY
j_call: TRBJ1-1; v_call: TRBV19; cdr3_aa: ASSIKVLQGARTEAF
j_call: TRBJ1-2; v_call: TRBV20-1; cdr3_aa: SAPPGLGYT
j_call: TRBJ2-1; v_call: TRBV7-8; cdr3_aa: ASSLATRGGNEQF
j_call: TRBJ2-5; v_call: TRBV27; cdr3_aa: ASSVSGLSQETQY
j_call: TRBJ2-7; v_call: TRBV7-3; cdr3_aa: ASSPGTGNYGQY
j_call: TRBJ2-1; v_call: TRBV6-5; cdr3_aa: ASRSSGTSGNEQF
j_call: TRBJ2-1; v_call: TRBV27; cdr3_aa: ASRYYNEQF
j_call: TRBJ1-3; v_call: TRBV2; cdr3_aa: ASSEAPGAGNTIY
j_call: TRBJ2-3; v_call: TRBV27; cdr3_aa: ASNQRGTDTQY
j_call: TRBJ2-5; v_call: TRBV29-1; cdr3_aa: SLTGAIRETQY
j_call: TRBJ1-4; v_call: TRBV30; cdr3_aa: AWKTGFLFNEKLF
j_call: TRBJ2-2; v_call: TRBV14; cdr3_aa: ASSQGLAGALTTGELF
j_call: TRBJ1-2; v_call: TRBV5-1; cdr3_aa: ASSLGGPDGYT
j_call: TRBJ1-1; v_call: TRBV15; cdr3_aa: ATSRGGSRAEAF
j_call: TRBJ1-3; v_call: TRBV12-3/TRBV12-4; cdr3_aa: ASSLVQGTFH